Listed here are 5 T cell receptor beta chains from one sample, sequenced in a study of CD8 T cells in ankylosing spondylitis. Study-wide results and caveats: Ankylosing spondylitis blood appeared to be characterized by a TCR beta motif of several highly homologous variants.

TCRdb independently ran MiXCR on the 5' RACE reads; one entry per CDR3 protein. The sample has about 840,000 distinct CDR3 sequences; approximately 12% are singletons. These receptors have no identified antigens. Sequenced: blood, either unsorted or a sorted T cell fraction (not recorded which). These receptors were collected from a male donor with ankylosing spondylitis.

This clonotype was observed a handful of times. The chain is built from TRBV4-1 and TRBJ2-5; D is unresolved. CDR1 and CDR2 (germline): MGHRA, YSYEKL. CDR3 length: 14 residues. The V end lost 1 base, the J end lost 5 bases, and 11 bases lay between the germline ends. Here the CDR3 DNA reads TGCGCCAGCAGCCAAGTTAGAACGAGGGAGACCCAGTACTTC. Its translation is CASSQVRTRETQYF.

This clonotype was seen ten or more times. This sequence joins TRBV20-1 and TRBJ2-1; unclear D gene. This CDR3 is 14 amino acids long. Per the germline V gene, CDR1 is DFQATT and CDR2 is SNEGSKA (reference sequence). V shed 0 bases and J shed 4 bases, with 10 bases lying between them. The CDR3 sequence is CSARDLQTYNEQFF. The CDR3 DNA sequence: TGCAGTGCTAGAGATCTACAGACATACAATGAGCAGTTCTTC.

Many counts were recorded for this clonotype. The V call is TRBV7-2, the J call TRBJ2-7; D could derive from TRBD1 or TRBD2 (5 bases each). The CDR3 is 13 amino acids. Trimming removed 5 bases at V and 2 bases at J, with 10 bases between. CDR1 and CDR2 from the germline V gene are SGHTA and FQGNSA. This chain's CDR3 is CASSVGTPYEQYF. CDR3 DNA sequence: TGTGCCAGCAGCGTCGGGACGCCCTACGAGCAGTACTTC.

In this sample, this clonotype turned up a few times. The chain uses TRBV28 and TRBJ2-7, with TRBD2 as a possible D gene (6 bases). This CDR3 comprises 13 residues. The V end was cut by 3 bases, the J end by 5 bases, with 11 bases between. CDR1 MDHEN and CDR2 SYDVKM come from the germline V gene. The CDR3 DNA follows: TGTGCCAGCAGTTTTTACGGGGGTCACGAGCAGTACTTC. This codes for CASSFYGGHEQYF.

The chain has TRBV4-3 and TRBJ1-5; D gene unclear. The CDR3 is made up of 15 amino acids. Between the trimmed V and J ends, which lost 4 bases and 3 bases, there was a span of 13 bases. CDR1 and CDR2 from the germline V gene are LGHNA and YSLEER. DNA for the CDR3: TGCGCCAGCAGCCCCCGGCTTATCAACAATCAGCCCCAGCATTTT. Amino acid sequence: CASSPRLINNQPQHF.